The clone carrying this TCR beta chain has just a few counts. PCR involved 60 Vbeta and 13 Jbeta primers. TCRdb's copy holds only in-frame clones and misses some; the assay was immunoSEQ multiplex PCR. The table has hundreds of thousands of clones, just under 80% seen once; the top ten hold roughly 0.45%. V lost 6 bases to trimming and J lost 5 bases; unmatched junction nucleotides: 6. CDR1 SNHLY and CDR2 FYNNEI come from the germline V gene. The CDR3 is 13 amino acids. These data come from a study of cytomegalovirus exposure and HLA in healthy donors. The rearrangement links TRBV2 to TRBJ1-1, with 7 bases lining up with TRBD1. Sequenced input: PBMCs. This clonotype was obtained from a boy aged 5 to 17 in good health and CMV-seronegative. The CDR3 DNA reads TGTGCCAGCAGCCAGGGGGTACGGACTGAAGCTTTCTTT. The encoded protein is CASSQGVRTEAFF.